This T cell receptor (beta chain) originates from a study of T cells in localized non-small cell lung cancer. Profiled with immunoSEQ multiplex PCR; TCRdb holds only in-frame clones, not every one. The data hold 100,000 to 150,000 clones, with approximately 88% observed a single time. The germline gives CDR1 LNHNV, CDR2 YYDKDF (reference sequence). V was pared by 3 bases and J by 6 bases, with 21 bases between. The CDR3 runs to 17 residues. The sample in question was peripheral blood, obtained before any cancer treatment. The V call is TRBV15, the J call TRBJ2-1; D is perhaps TRBD2 (6 bases). The source of this sequence is a female donor aged 60 or older with stage I lung adenocarcinoma. This CDR3 reads CATSRGVPGVLPNEQFF. The CDR3 nucleotides read TGTGCCACCAGCAGGGGTGTTCCGGGAGTTCTTCCCAATGAGCAGTTCTTC.